The 30 T cell receptor beta chains reported below all come from one sample, sequenced in a study of cytomegalovirus exposure and HLA in healthy donors (dated by TCRdb to 2015 to 2018). Library construction relied on the immunoSEQ multiplex PCR assay. For the multiplex PCR, a mixture combining 60 forward primers for TCR Vbeta segments and 13 reverse primers for TCR Jbeta segments was used. TCRdb provides this immuneACCESS table in a form limited to in-frame rearrangements. Some clones are lacking; in checked studies, under half of them reflect an unresolved V gene, and why the rest are absent is not known. The sample table holds fewer than 250,000 clones, of which 70% to 80% were seen once. The biggest ten clones account for 1.8% of the sample. The sequencing sample was made of PBMCs. These TCRs come from a woman aged 25 to 39 in good health and CMV-seronegative.

This clone was detected only once. Sequence at one end of the junction differs from germline and may be a read error. The rearrangement uses TRBV7-9 and TRBJ2-5; the D gene is possibly TRBD2 (5 bases). TRBJ2-7 explains the end of the DNA better; the J call may be wrong. The germline CDR1 and CDR2 sequences are SEHNR and FQNEAQ (reference sequence). This CDR3 comprises 14 residues. The CDR3 nucleotides read TGTTCCAGCAGCTTAGATTGGGAGTTAACCGAGCAGTACTTC. Translating it yields CSSSLDWELTEQYF.

The chain is built from TRBV7-9 and TRBJ2-3; 13 nucleotides agree with TRBD2. V gave up 3 bases and J gave up 0 bases; unmatched junction bases: 6. Germline V gives CDR1 SEHNR, CDR2 FQNEAQ (reference sequence). CDR3 length: 18 amino acids. CDR3 in DNA: TGTGCCAGCAGCTTCACTAGCGGGGGGGGAGATAGCACAGATACGCAGTATTTT. Protein sequence: CASSFTSGGGDSTDTQYF.

In its sample, this clone was seen a few times. V gene TRBV6-6 combines with J gene TRBJ1-3; D gene ambiguous. V was cut by 0 bases and J by 5 bases, with 5 bases left in between. CDR3 size: 13 residues. Germline V gene lookup returns CDR1 MNHNY and CDR2 SVGAGI (reference sequence). CDR3 sequence (DNA): TGTGCCAGCAGTTACTCGGAGAGAAACACCATATATTTT. Its translation is CASSYSERNTIYF.

The J gene is TRBJ1-1, the V gene TRBV11-2; D may be TRBD1 (6 bases). The ends were cut back, 11 bases at V and 4 bases at J, with 14 bases in the middle. CDR3 size: 12 residues. The V gene's germline CDR1 is SGHAT and CDR2 FQNNGV. This CDR3 reads CASGRGSTEAFF. The CDR3 bases are TGTGCCTCCGGAAGGGGGAGCACTGAAGCTTTCTTT. Using reference TRBV11-2 and TRBJ1-1 for the parts outside the CDR3, the full variable domain is EAGVAQSPRYKIIEKRQSVAFWCNPISGHATLYWYQQILGQGPKLLIQFQNNGVVDDSQLPKDRFSAERLKGVDSTLKIQPAKLEDSAVYLCASGRGSTEAFFGQGTRLTVV.

This clone came up a few times. The chain employs TRBV5-6 and TRBJ2-7; TRBD1 matches 8 bases. Looked up from germline, CDR1 is SGHDT and CDR2 is YYEEEE. The trim removed 6 bases at V and 6 bases at J, leaving 5 bases unmatched. This CDR3 region has 12 residues. Written as DNA, the CDR3 is TGTGCCAGCACCCGACAGGGGCGCGAGCAGTACTTC. This encodes CASTRQGREQYF.

In this sample, this clone turned up a few times. The CDR3 coding sequence is TGTGCCAGCAGTGTCGCAGGGAACACTGAAGCTTTCTTT. Its protein product is CASSVAGNTEAFF. The chain carries TRBV6-1 and TRBJ1-1; D gene uncertain. CDR3 size: 13 residues. From germline, CDR1 is MNHNS and CDR2 SASEGT. Trimming took off 4 bases at V and 1 base at J, with 7 bases between the two ends.

This clone was counted only a few times. The rearrangement joins TRBV30 to TRBJ2-3; D may be TRBD2 (6 bases). Germline V lookup: CDR1 GTSNPN, CDR2 SVGIG (reference sequence). CDR3 length equals 13 residues. V lost 5 bases to trimming and J lost 2 bases, with 11 bases between them. The CDR3 spells CAWSRDFTDTQYF. In DNA, the CDR3 is TGTGCCTGGTCCCGGGACTTCACAGATACGCAGTATTTT.

The V gene is TRBV2, the J gene TRBJ2-7, with TRBD2 matching over 8 bases. With V trimmed by 3 bases and J by 4 bases, 8 bases remained unmatched. The CDR3 loop spans 15 amino acids. Germline-derived CDR1 and CDR2 are SNHLY and FYNNEI. The CDR3 DNA reads TGTGCCAGCAGTGATAAGCGGGAGTCCCGGTACGAGCAGTACTTC. The encoded protein is CASSDKRESRYEQYF.

The V gene is TRBV4-1, the J gene TRBJ2-1; the match to TRBD2 covers 11 bases. This CDR3 has 18 residues. The junction had 13 bases not matched to a gene; V was cut back by 5 bases and J by 4 bases. Looked up from germline, CDR1 is MGHRA and CDR2 is YSYEKL. This chain's CDR3 is CASSDNSGGAPPYNEQFF. CDR3 sequence (DNA): TGCGCCAGCAGCGATAATAGCGGGGGGGCACCCCCGTACAATGAGCAGTTCTTC.

V gene TRBV6-5 combines with J gene TRBJ1-1; a weak D match, TRBD1 (5 bases). Trimming shortened V by 10 bases and J by 4 bases, and 13 bases separated the two germline ends. This CDR3 contains 12 residues. Germline CDR1 is MNHEY and CDR2 is SVGAGI. Here the CDR3 reads CATGRGTTEAFF. As DNA, the CDR3 is TGTGCCACCGGGAGGGGTACCACTGAAGCTTTCTTT.

The CDR3 is CASSLAYTQEQYF. CDR3 bases: TGTGCCAGCAGCTTGGCCTATACTCAAGAGCAGTACTTC. This chain connects TRBV5-4 to TRBJ2-7; D unclear. The CDR3 length is 13 residues. The germline gives CDR1 SGHNT, CDR2 YYREEE (reference sequence). Trimming removed 0 bases at V and 7 bases at J, with 11 bases between.

This chain links TRBV6-1 with TRBJ2-1; 8 positions match TRBD1. The CDR3 is made up of 14 amino acids. J gave up 0 bases and V 6 bases, and 1 base lay outside the gene matches. CDR1 is MNHNS and CDR2 is SASEGT in the germline V gene. This chain's CDR3 is CASSGTGSYNEQFF. In DNA, the CDR3 is TGTGCCAGCAGCGGGACAGGCTCCTACAATGAGCAGTTCTTC.

This clone was counted a few times. This chain connects TRBV4-1 to TRBJ1-1; maybe TRBD1 (5 bases). Germline values: CDR1 MGHRA, CDR2 YSYEKL. The ends were cut back, 1 base at V and 7 bases at J, with 7 bases in the middle. The CDR3 consists of 12 residues. The CDR3 is CASSQGGLEAFF. In DNA, the CDR3 is TGCGCCAGCAGCCAAGGGGGCCTTGAAGCTTTCTTT.

This chain links TRBV6-1 with TRBJ2-1; D uncertain. In germline, CDR1 is MNHNS, CDR2 SASEGT. V was clipped by 2 bases and J by 3 bases, with 11 bases between them. The CDR3 contains 15 residues. Written as DNA, the CDR3 is TGTGCCAGCAGTGAATTGGCAGGTAGCTACAATGAGCAGTTCTTC. Amino acid sequence: CASSELAGSYNEQFF.

The V call is TRBV7-9, the J call TRBJ1-5, with D maybe TRBD1 (6 bases). From germline, CDR1 is SEHNR and CDR2 FQNEAQ (reference sequence). Trimming pared 5 bases from V and 2 bases from J, leaving 16 bases between. The CDR3 extends over 16 amino acids. The CDR3 region is CASSPRQVVGNQPQHF. DNA of the CDR3: TGTGCCAGCAGCCCGCGACAGGTAGTGGGCAATCAGCCCCAGCATTTT. The full variable domain, with the rest looked up from reference TRBV7-9 and TRBJ1-5, is DTGVSQNPRHKITKRGQNVTFRCDPISEHNRLYWYRQTLGQGPEFLTYFQNEAQLEKSRLLSDRFSAERPKGSFSTLEIQRTEQGDSAMYLCASSPRQVVGNQPQHFGDGTRLSIL.

This clone occurred a few times. This chain uses TRBV27 with TRBJ2-1; 10 bases are shared with TRBD2. The V segment lost 2 bases and the J segment 8 bases; nucleotides outside the gene matches: 3. Germline loops: CDR1 MNHEY, CDR2 SMNVEV (reference sequence). This CDR3 has 14 amino acids. Here the CDR3 reads CASSLIAGGDEQFF. CDR3 DNA: TGTGCCAGCAGTTTAATAGCGGGGGGCGATGAGCAGTTCTTC.

The chain is built from TRBV9 and TRBJ2-3; weak D call: TRBD2 (6 bases). The germline gives CDR1 SGDLS, CDR2 YYNGEE. The ends were cut back, 3 bases at V and 1 base at J, with 12 bases in the middle. The CDR3 runs to 15 residues. The CDR3 is CASSGLGLRTDTQYF. DNA for the CDR3: TGTGCCAGCAGCGGACTGGGACTCCGCACAGATACGCAGTATTTT. Looking up the rest from reference TRBV9 and TRBJ2-3 gives the full variable domain: DSGVTQTPKHLITATGQRVTLRCSPRSGDLSVYWYQQSLDQGLQFLIQYYNGEERAKGNILERFSAQQFPDLHSELNLSSLELGDSALYFCASSGLGLRTDTQYFGPGTRLTVL.

The J gene is TRBJ1-2, the V gene TRBV6-1, with D hard to call. Germline assignment: CDR1 MNHNS and CDR2 SASEGT. Deletions cut 6 bases from V and 0 bases from J, with 14 bases between. This CDR3 contains 15 residues. The CDR3: CASRIVGSSNYGYTF. Here the CDR3 DNA reads TGTGCCAGCAGAATAGTCGGGTCCTCTAACTATGGCTACACCTTC.

The chain links TRBV2 to TRBJ1-1; no clear D gene. The CDR3 is 13 residues long. Germline V gene sequence: CDR1 SNHLY, CDR2 FYNNEI. Trimming removed 4 bases from V and 5 bases from J, with 11 bases in between. Here the CDR3 DNA reads TGTGCCAGCAGTGTGGATTTGAGGACTGAAGCTTTCTTT. Its translation is CASSVDLRTEAFF.

This clone turned up a few times. V and J are TRBV9 and TRBJ2-1, with a tentative D call TRBD2 (7 bases). With 3 bases removed from V and 3 bases from J, the gap between germline ends came to 13 bases. The CDR3 totals 15 residues. In germline, CDR1 is SGDLS, CDR2 YYNGEE. The CDR3 sequence is CASSGEGDYYNEQFF. The DNA for the CDR3 is TGTGCCAGCAGCGGAGAGGGGGACTACTACAATGAGCAGTTCTTC. The full variable domain, completed using reference TRBV9 and TRBJ2-1, is DSGVTQTPKHLITATGQRVTLRCSPRSGDLSVYWYQQSLDQGLQFLIQYYNGEERAKGNILERFSAQQFPDLHSELNLSSLELGDSALYFCASSGEGDYYNEQFFGPGTRLTVL.

The chain is built from TRBV9 and TRBJ2-5, with a weak D call TRBD2 (7 bases). CDR3 length: 15 amino acids. Germline loops: CDR1 SGDLS, CDR2 YYNGEE. Trimming took off 0 bases at V and 4 bases at J, with 13 bases between the two ends. In nucleotides, the CDR3 is TGTGCCAGCAGCGTAGGGGAGGGGGGGCGAGAGACCCAGTACTTC. Its translation is CASSVGEGGRETQYF.

J is TRBJ1-1 and V is TRBV6-6; D possibly corresponds to TRBD1 (6 bases). This CDR3 contains 15 residues. V lost 6 bases to trimming and J lost 4 bases, with 18 bases between them. Germline V gene sequence: CDR1 MNHNY, CDR2 SVGAGI (reference sequence). CDR3 residues: CASSRSTGFTTEAFF. The CDR3 DNA is TGTGCCAGCAGCCGGAGTACAGGGTTTACCACTGAAGCTTTCTTT.

The gene calls are TRBV5-1 and TRBJ1-5; the match to TRBD1 covers 7 bases. Germline CDR1 is SGHRS and CDR2 is YFSETQ. CDR3 length: 14 amino acids. The ends lost 0 bases at V and 6 bases at J; junction bases unmatched: 3. CDR3 DNA sequence: TGCGCCAGCAGCTTGGGGGACAGAAGTCAGCCCCAGCATTTT. Translated, it gives CASSLGDRSQPQHF.

This clone has just a few counts. This chain uses TRBV30 with TRBJ1-2, with D perhaps TRBD1 (5 bases). V was trimmed by 8 bases and J by 5 bases, leaving 18 bases between them. CDR1 is GTSNPN and CDR2 is SVGIG in the germline V gene (reference sequence). The CDR3 is made up of 13 amino acids. The CDR3 here is CALNEARAYGYTF. The CDR3 DNA reads as TGTGCCCTAAATGAGGCCAGGGCTTATGGCTACACCTTC.

This clone was recorded once. V gene TRBV29-1 combines with J gene TRBJ1-2; a possible D gene is TRBD1 (5 bases). From germline, CDR1 is SQVTM and CDR2 ANQGSEA. The CDR3 is 13 amino acids. Trimming left V 4 bases short and J 4 bases short, with 13 bases between. CDR3 loop: CSVAGQGLYGYTF. CDR3 coding DNA: TGCAGCGTTGCGGGGCAGGGACTCTATGGCTACACCTTC.

This rearrangement joins TRBV5-1 to TRBJ2-2, with TRBD1 matching 7 bases. The CDR3 consists of 15 residues. Germline V lookup: CDR1 SGHRS, CDR2 YFSETQ. The J segment lost 4 bases and the V segment lost 0 bases, leaving 3 bases of the junction unmatched. The CDR3 spells CASSLVGGSTGELFF. The DNA for the CDR3 is TGCGCCAGCAGCTTGGTAGGGGGCAGCACCGGGGAGCTGTTTTTT. The variable domain in full, with the rest retrieved from reference TRBV5-1 and TRBJ2-2, is KAGVTQTPRYLIKTRGQQVTLSCSPISGHRSVSWYQQTPGQGLQFLFEYFSETQRNKGNFPGRFSGRQFSNSRSEMNVSTLELGDSALYLCASSLVGGSTGELFFGEGSRLTVL.

The chain couples TRBV18 to TRBJ2-7; 7 nucleotides agree with TRBD2. The CDR3 contains 16 residues. Germline CDR1 and CDR2: KGHSH and LQKENI. V was clipped by 3 bases and J by 3 bases; unmatched bases: 11. The CDR3, as DNA: TGTGCCAGCTCACCCGGGACTACCTTCGGTTTCTACGAGCAGTACTTC. This codes for CASSPGTTFGFYEQYF.

The chain links TRBV25-1 to TRBJ1-5, with 7 bases that match TRBD1. Per the germline V gene, CDR1 is MGHDK and CDR2 is SYGVNS. The CDR3 has 13 residues. Trimming took 4 bases from V and 7 from J; bases not matched to a gene: 4. The CDR3 loop reads CASSGGDRQPQHF. CDR3 coding DNA: TGTGCCAGCAGTGGGGGGGACAGACAGCCCCAGCATTTT.

This chain connects TRBV11-2 to TRBJ2-7; a weak D match, TRBD2 (6 bases). This CDR3 has 13 amino acids. V lost 4 bases, J lost 4 bases, and 11 bases lay in between. The germline V gene encodes CDR1 SGHAT and CDR2 FQNNGV. CDR3 region: CASSSSDYYEQYF. For the CDR3, the DNA is TGTGCCAGCAGCTCGTCGGACTATTACGAGCAGTACTTC.

V and J are TRBV2 and TRBJ1-1; perhaps TRBD1 as D (6 bases). V was trimmed by 2 bases and J by 7 bases, leaving 11 bases between them. Germline V gives CDR1 SNHLY, CDR2 FYNNEI. The CDR3 covers 13 residues. The CDR3 DNA follows: TGTGCCAGCAGTGAAAAACAGGGTAGTGAAGCTTTCTTT. Translated, it gives CASSEKQGSEAFF.